These 14 T cell receptor beta chains were sequenced from one sample in a study of blood T cell repertoires in COVID-19. Sequencing used immunoSEQ multiplex PCR; TCRdb keeps in-frame clones, though not all of them. This table holds approximately 300,000 clones, about 85% found once. Sequenced input: peripheral blood. These receptors were taken from a human donor with COVID-19, enrolled during active disease. The donor label of this sample is uncertain.

This chain joins TRBV18 and TRBJ1-5, with 12 bases fitting TRBD1. The CDR3 consists of 16 residues. J was trimmed by 2 bases and V by 6 bases; bases with no gene match: 5. From germline, CDR1 is KGHSH and CDR2 LQKENI. DNA of the CDR3: TGTGCCAGCTCTTCGGGACAGGGGGCTGGCAATCAGCCCCAGCATTTT. It yields the protein CASSSGQGAGNQPQHF.

This chain joins TRBV5-1 and TRBJ2-1; TRBD2 agrees at 16 bases. V was pared by 0 bases and J by 15 bases, with 6 bases of the junction left unmatched. This CDR3 contains 15 residues. Per germline, CDR1 SGHRS and CDR2 YFSETQ. CDR3 nucleotide sequence: TGCGCCAGCAGCTTGGAAGGGACTAGCGGGAGGGGGCTGTTCTTC. Translating it yields CASSLEGTSGRGLFF.

The chain carries TRBV28 and TRBJ2-2; 10 bases are a match to TRBD2. CDR3 length: 14 residues. Germline CDR1 and CDR2: MDHEN and SYDVKM. The ends lost 2 bases at V and 6 bases at J; junction bases unmatched: 0. CDR3 nucleotide sequence: TGTGCCAGCAGTTTACTAGCGGGAGCCGGGGAGCTGTTTTTT. It codes for CASSLLAGAGELFF.

The chain recombines TRBV6-5 with TRBJ2-3; TRBD1 might be the D (6 bases). Germline lookup yields CDR1 MNHEY and CDR2 SVGAGI. The CDR3 spans 16 residues. Trimming shortened V by 1 base and J by 0 bases, and 11 bases separated the two germline ends. This CDR3 reads CASSYLTGYSTDTQYF. CDR3 sequence (DNA): TGTGCCAGCAGTTACTTGACAGGTTATAGCACAGATACGCAGTATTTT.

The gene calls are TRBV6-6 and TRBJ1-3; weak D call: TRBD1 (5 bases). The CDR3 covers 13 residues. Germline V gene sequence: CDR1 MNHNY, CDR2 SVGAGI (reference sequence). V lost 3 bases and J lost 5, with 8 bases in between. Here the CDR3 DNA reads TGTGCCAGCAGTTATTCGGACAGAAACACCATATATTTT. Translation: CASSYSDRNTIYF.

The chain employs TRBV18 and TRBJ2-1; the match to TRBD1 covers 8 bases. The trim removed 3 bases at V and 3 bases at J, leaving 7 bases unmatched. CDR1 is KGHSH and CDR2 is LQKENI in the germline V gene. This CDR3 spans 16 amino acids. CDR3 sequence: CASSPLETGGYNEQFF. The CDR3 coding sequence is TGTGCCAGCTCACCTTTAGAAACAGGGGGCTACAATGAGCAGTTCTTC.

This clone was observed once. The chain links TRBV5-6 to TRBJ2-5; 7 bases fit TRBD1. Trimming at V came to 4 bases and at J to 2 bases, leaving 11 bases not matched to a gene. This CDR3 region has 16 residues. Germline CDR1 reads SGHDT; CDR2 reads YYEEEE. The CDR3 is CASSPSTGRRQETQYF. In DNA, the CDR3 is TGTGCCAGCAGCCCGTCGACAGGGAGAAGGCAAGAGACCCAGTACTTC.

Points on this clone: Other DNA sequences in this sample translate to the same CDR3. The chain recombines TRBV5-1 with TRBJ1-4; TRBD1 matches at 9 bases. Germline assignment: CDR1 SGHRS and CDR2 YFSETQ. V trimming: 2 bases; J trimming: 5 bases; junction bases outside the gene matches: 1. The CDR3 runs 14 residues. The CDR3 region has the DNA TGCGCCAGCAGCTTTGGGACAGGGAATGAAAAACTGTTTTTT. As protein: CASSFGTGNEKLFF.

As to this clone: The identical CDR3 is also encoded by other nucleotide sequences in the sample. J is TRBJ1-5 and V is TRBV19; D unclear. Trimming shortened V by 6 bases and J by 0 bases, and 6 bases separated the two germline ends. This CDR3 contains 13 residues. In germline, CDR1 is LNHDA, CDR2 SQIVND (reference sequence). This CDR3 is CASSLSSNQPQHF. CDR3 DNA sequence: TGTGCCAGTAGCCTCAGTAGCAATCAGCCCCAGCATTTT.

The chain couples TRBV6-5 to TRBJ2-7; 9 nucleotides align to TRBD1. The germline CDR1 and CDR2 sequences are MNHEY and SVGAGI. The CDR3 totals 13 residues. After removal of 3 bases from V and 13 bases from J, the junction contained 10 bases not matched to a gene. The CDR3 region has the DNA TGTGCCAGCAGTTATACCAGGGACAGGGCAAAATACTTC. Protein: CASSYTRDRAKYF.

The V call is TRBV27, the J call TRBJ1-5; the match to TRBD1 covers 7 bases. The CDR3 consists of 14 residues. Germline CDR1 MNHEY, CDR2 SMNVEV (reference sequence). V dropped 5 bases and J dropped 7; count of bases not matched to a gene: 8. The CDR3 sequence: CASSASGGIQPQHF. CDR3 DNA: TGTGCCAGCAGTGCATCAGGGGGAATACAGCCCCAGCATTTT.

This clone was recorded a few times. This chain uses TRBV9 with TRBJ1-4; 8 bases map to TRBD1. The CDR3 has 16 amino acids. Germline CDR1 SGDLS, CDR2 YYNGEE. Trimming took 0 bases from V and 8 from J; bases not matched to a gene: 9. The CDR3 sequence: CASSVEGTGFGEKLFF. The CDR3 DNA sequence: TGTGCCAGCAGCGTAGAGGGGACAGGATTTGGCGAAAAACTGTTTTTT.

The chain couples TRBV6-1 to TRBJ1-5, with 8 bases that match TRBD1. CDR3 size: 14 residues. V lost 0 bases to trimming and J lost 7 bases; unmatched junction nucleotides: 2. Germline CDR1 and CDR2: MNHNS and SASEGT. The CDR3 nucleotides are TGTGCCAGCAGTGAAGCCGACAGGGGACAGCCCCAGCATTTT. It codes for CASSEADRGQPQHF.

This chain joins TRBV6-6 and TRBJ2-1; 9 bases line up with TRBD1. Germline loops: CDR1 MNHNY, CDR2 SVGAGI (reference sequence). This CDR3 has 15 amino acids. Trimming took 2 bases from V and 9 from J; bases not matched to a gene: 8. The CDR3 DNA reads TGTGCCAGCAGTTACCTGGGACAGGGCACCGGTGAGCAGTTCTTC. This encodes CASSYLGQGTGEQFF.